Listed below are T cell receptor beta chains from one sample, sequenced in a study of CD8+CD57+ T cells in acquired aplastic anemia. TCRdb independently ran MiXCR on the reads; one entry per CDR3 protein. The table shows 200,000 to 250,000 distinct CDR3 sequences, with less than 60% occurring only once. The sequenced sample consisted of sorted CD4+, CD8+, or CD8+CD57+ T cells (not recorded which) from PBMCs. The origin of the receptors is a human donor with aplastic anemia. The CDR3 runs from the conserved cysteine through the conserved F or W. A D gene is named only where the DNA matches it firmly. Size is stated for part of the rows, as once, few or many counts, or as a class when the clone is expanded.

DNA: TGTGCCAGCAGTGATAGGGACACCGGGCCTAAAGAGACCCAGTACTTC
CDR3: CASSDRDTGPKETQYF
size: NA
D: NA
J: TRBJ2-5
V: TRBV25-1

DNA: TGTGCCATCAGTGAGCCGATGCAGGGTTTGGAGACCCAGTACTTC
CDR3: CAISEPMQGLETQYF
size: NA
D: NA
J: TRBJ2-5
V: TRBV10-3

DNA: TGTGCCAGCAGCTCTGCAGGGTCACAAGAGACCCAGTACTTC
CDR3: CASSSAGSQETQYF
size: NA
D: NA
J: TRBJ2-5
V: TRBV7-2

DNA: TGCGCCAGCAGCCTGGGACTAGCGGGCGACACCGGGGAGCTGTTTTTT
CDR3: CASSLGLAGDTGELFF
size: many
D: TRBD2
J: TRBJ2-2
V: TRBV5-1

DNA: TGTGCCAGCAGCCTGGACAGGGGTCGTAATTCACCCCTCCACTTT
CDR3: CASSLDRGRNSPLHF
size: NA
D: TRBD1
J: TRBJ1-6
V: TRBV7-2

DNA: TGTGCCAGCAGTTTTTCCCTTCAGGGAGTAGGGGAGCAGTACTTC
CDR3: CASSFSLQGVGEQYF
size: NA
D: NA
J: TRBJ2-7
V: TRBV13

DNA: TGTGCCAGCAGCGACAGGGGGCTCAGCACTGAAGCTTTCTTT
CDR3: CASSDRGLSTEAFF
size: many
D: TRBD1
J: TRBJ1-1
V: TRBV9

DNA: TGTGCCAGCAGTTACAGGCAGCCTTTCAAAGAGACCCAGTACTTC
CDR3: CASSYRQPFKETQYF
size: few
D: NA
J: TRBJ2-5
V: TRBV6-1

DNA: TGCGCCAGCACCCGGGATTTGCGGGGGAACACTGAAGCTTTCTTT
CDR3: CASTRDLRGNTEAFF
size: many
D: NA
J: TRBJ1-1
V: TRBV5-1

DNA: TGTGCCAGCAGCTCAGAGGGAGTGAGGACAGATACGCAGTATTTT
CDR3: CASSSEGVRTDTQYF
size: NA
D: NA
J: TRBJ2-3
V: TRBV7-6

DNA: TGTGCCAGCAGCCCCCAGGCCGCAACTAATGAAAAACTGTTTTTT
CDR3: CASSPQAATNEKLFF
size: few
D: NA
J: TRBJ1-4
V: TRBV9

DNA: TGTGCCAGCAGTCAGACCGACCCGGACGGTGGCTACACCTTC
CDR3: CASSQTDPDGGYTF
size: NA
D: NA
J: TRBJ1-2
V: TRBV6-5

DNA: TGTGCCAGCAGCTTAGGAGTCCAGCGGGGGGGCAGGGAGACCCAGTACTTC
CDR3: CASSLGVQRGGRETQYF
size: once
D: TRBD2
J: TRBJ2-5
V: TRBV7-9

DNA: TGTGCCAGTAGTATAGCCCTAGCAAATGAGCAGTTCTTC
CDR3: CASSIALANEQFF
size: once
D: NA
J: TRBJ2-1
V: TRBV19

DNA: TGTGCCAGCAGCTCCGTTAGCGGGGAGACCCAGTACTTC
CDR3: CASSSVSGETQYF
size: many
D: TRBD2
J: TRBJ2-5
V: TRBV4-2

DNA: TGTGCCAGCAGCTTAGGGGGACAGGGAAACTATGGCTACACCTTC
CDR3: CASSLGGQGNYGYTF
size: many
D: TRBD1
J: TRBJ1-2
V: TRBV7-9